This is a list of T cell receptor beta chains from one sample in a study of glioma-infiltrating T cells. Each CDR3 protein gets one entry after TCRdb re-called the multiplex PCR reads with MiXCR. Of 44,000 or so distinct CDR3 sequences detected, approximately 20% appear once; the ten largest clones hold approximately 6.4%. The sample comprised glioma tissue, nonneoplastic brain tissue, or PBMCs (not recorded which). These receptor sequences come from a human donor with low-grade glioma or glioblastoma, undergoing nonglioma brain surgery, or in good health (not recorded which). The CDR3 runs from the conserved cysteine through the conserved F or W. Each record gives: J gene, V gene, clone size, CDR3 length, D gene, CDR3 protein, CDR3 DNA. A D gene is named only where the DNA matches it firmly. A clone size is listed for some rows: how often the clone was seen (once, few, many), or a class if it is expanded.

>TRBJ1-5|TRBV4-2|few|18|NA
CASSPIEDSRYSNQPQHF
TGTGCCAGCAGCCCGATTGAGGACAGCCGTTATAGCAATCAGCCCCAGCATTTT
>TRBJ2-3|TRBV13|few|14|NA
CASSLDAGSDTQYF
TGTGCCAGCAGCTTAGATGCGGGTTCAGATACGCAGTATTTT
>TRBJ2-4|TRBV28|NA|14|NA
CVSSSRAQGNIQYF
TGTGTTAGCAGTTCCCGAGCCCAGGGAAACATTCAGTACTTC
>TRBJ2-5|TRBV27|medium-sized|10|NA
CALPGETQYF
TGTGCCCTGCCTGGAGAGACCCAGTACTTC
>TRBJ2-7|TRBV29-1|NA|14|TRBD1
CSVEAWTGGHEQYF
TGCAGCGTTGAAGCATGGACAGGGGGGCACGAGCAGTACTTC
>TRBJ1-1|TRBV12-3/TRBV12-4|NA|13|NA
CASSSTQNTEAFF
TGTGCCAGCAGTTCAACCCAGAACACTGAAGCTTTCTTT
>TRBJ2-7|TRBV2|few|14|TRBD1
CASRNGQGSYEQYF
TGTGCCAGCAGGAACGGACAGGGGTCCTACGAGCAGTACTTC
>TRBJ2-2|TRBV2|NA|14|NA
CASSEALNTGELFF
TGTGCCAGCAGTGAGGCACTGAACACCGGGGAGCTGTTTTTT
>TRBJ1-1|TRBV12-3/TRBV12-4|many|15|NA
CASNPSGRRNTEAFF
TGTGCCAGCAACCCAAGTGGGCGTCGGAACACTGAAGCTTTCTTT
>TRBJ1-5|TRBV15|NA|13|NA
CATSSGNSQPQHF
TGTGCCACCAGCAGTGGGAATAGTCAGCCCCAGCATTTT
>TRBJ2-7|TRBV29-1|many|13|TRBD1
CSVSTLTGVEQYF
TGCAGCGTCTCGACCTTAACAGGGGTTGAGCAGTACTTC
>TRBJ2-3|TRBV7-2|many|16|NA
CASSLWAGASTDTQYF
TGTGCCAGCAGCTTGTGGGCGGGGGCAAGCACAGATACGCAGTATTTT
>TRBJ1-5|TRBV20-1|many|13|NA
CSASTTPTGPQHF
TGCAGTGCTAGCACAACCCCGACAGGTCCTCAGCATTTT
>TRBJ1-1|TRBV19|NA|14|NA
CATSVGGPYTEAFF
TGTGCCACTTCTGTGGGGGGCCCATACACTGAAGCTTTCTTT
>TRBJ2-7|TRBV7-9|many|15|NA
CASSPAVGGIYEQYF
TGTGCCAGCAGCCCTGCAGTGGGGGGAATATACGAGCAGTACTTC
>TRBJ2-7|TRBV5-1|NA|14|NA
CASSLGSGSYEQYF
TGCGCCAGCAGCTTAGGATCGGGCTCCTACGAGCAGTACTTC
>TRBJ1-2|TRBV2|many|16|NA
CASSKDSSAEDYGYTF
TGTGCCAGCAGTAAAGACAGTTCCGCGGAGGACTATGGCTACACCTTC
>TRBJ1-2|TRBV20-1|many|12|NA
CSAPDTLYGYTF
TGCAGTGCTCCAGACACGCTCTATGGCTACACCTTC